These T cell receptor beta chains were read from a single sample in a study of shared clonotypes between healthy human individuals. Libraries were prepared by immunoSEQ multiplex PCR; TCRdb keeps only in-frame clonotypes and omits some of them. The sample consists of around 2.1 million clones, roughly 91% of them appearing once. Sequenced sample: naive CD8+ T cells from PBMCs. The receptors come from a man aged 18 to 30 in good health. Some clones in this sample may be carry-over from other donors' samples. Each CDR3 is given with its conserved first and last residue. A D gene is named only where the DNA matches it firmly. Size is stated for part of the rows, as once, few or many counts, or as a class when the clone is expanded.

>TRBV6-5|TRBJ2-2|TRBD2|-
TGTGCCAGCAGTTACTCGGGCGGGGGTATCACCGGGGAGCTGTTTTTT
CASSYSGGGITGELFF
>TRBV7-2|TRBJ2-2|TRBD2|-
TGTGCCAGCAGCTTAGTGGGGCTAGCGGGTAACACCGGGGAGCTGTTTTTT
CASSLVGLAGNTGELFF
>TRBV5-1|TRBJ2-1|TRBD2|-
TGCGCCAGCAGCTTCGCTTCGATTAGCGGGAGCTCCTACAATGAGCAGTTCTTC
CASSFASISGSSYNEQFF
>TRBV27|TRBJ2-1|-|-
TGTGCCAGCAGTTCATTGGGGTATGAGCAGTTCTTC
CASSSLGYEQFF
>TRBV9|TRBJ2-7|-|-
TGTGCCAGCAGCGTCGCCCCAAGCGCCTACGAGCAGTACTTC
CASSVAPSAYEQYF
>TRBV10-3|TRBJ2-3|-|-
TGTGCCATCAGTGAGTCAACGTCTCGGGGCACAGATACGCAGTATTTT
CAISESTSRGTDTQYF
>TRBV30|TRBJ2-1|TRBD2|once
TGTGCCTGGAGTGTAAGGCTAGCGGGAGGGTTCAATGAGCAGTTCTTC
CAWSVRLAGGFNEQFF
>TRBV11-2|TRBJ2-7|-|-
TGTGCCAGCACAACTAGGCAGGAATGGCACGAGCAGTACTTC
CASTTRQEWHEQYF
>TRBV7-9|TRBJ2-1|-|-
TGTGCCAGCAGCTTAGTAGTTAGTGCGGGACTTCACTCCTACAATGAGCAGTTCTTC
CASSLVVSAGLHSYNEQFF
>TRBV5-1|TRBJ2-5|-|-
TGCGCCAGCAGCGCGACGCAGGGAAAGAAAGAGACCCAGTACTTC
CASSATQGKKETQYF
>TRBV29-1|TRBJ1-1|-|once
TGCAGCCCTTATTCATCGGGTGCTGAAGCTTTCTTT
CSPYSSGAEAFF
>TRBV5-1|TRBJ1-5|-|few
TGCGCCAGCAGCTTGGAGCCTAGGGGTCAGCCCCAGCATTTT
CASSLEPRGQPQHF
>TRBV5-1|TRBJ2-2|TRBD1|once
TGCGCCAGCAGCCCAGGGACAGGGGGCACCCAACGGGGCGGGGAGCTGTTTTTT
CASSPGTGGTQRGGELFF
>TRBV27|TRBJ2-1|TRBD1|-
TGTGCCAGCAGTTTATCCCAGGGGGAGAGATACAATGAGCAGTTCTTC
CASSLSQGERYNEQFF
>TRBV27|TRBJ1-4|TRBD1|-
TGTGCCAGCAGTTTAGGGGGACAGCCTCCAACTAATGAAAAACTGTTTTTT
CASSLGGQPPTNEKLFF
>TRBV30|TRBJ2-1|-|once
TGTGCCTGGAGTGCCCGAAGCTCCTACAATGAGCAGTTCTTC
CAWSARSSYNEQFF
>TRBV5-1|TRBJ2-2|TRBD1|-
TGCGCCAGCAGCGCCAACAGGGGCGCAGGGGAGCTGTTTTTT
CASSANRGAGELFF
>TRBV4-1|TRBJ1-5|-|-
TGCGCCAGCAGCCAAGGCCTGAGCAATCAGCCCCAGCATTTT
CASSQGLSNQPQHF
>TRBV23-1|TRBJ2-2|-|-
TGCGCCAGCAGTCCCCCTTCTCGGAGACCGAACACCGGGGAGCTGTTTTTT
CASSPPSRRPNTGELFF
>TRBV5-1|TRBJ2-3|-|-
TGCGCCAGCAGCTCCCCTTCCGATAGTATCAGTTTGACGCAGTATTTT
CASSSPSDSISLTQYF
>TRBV19|TRBJ1-2|TRBD1|once
TGTGCCAGTAGGGTTCTCGGGACAGGAGGACCGTATGGCTACACCTTC
CASRVLGTGGPYGYTF
>TRBV4-1|TRBJ2-7|-|-
TGCGCCAGCAGCCAAGATGTGAGGTTGGACGAGCAGTACTTC
CASSQDVRLDEQYF
>TRBV5-4|TRBJ1-2|TRBD1|-
TGTGCCAGCACATTTGAGGGCACCAGGACAGGGCTTGGCTATGGCTACACCTTC
CASTFEGTRTGLGYGYTF
>TRBV6-4|TRBJ2-1|-|-
TGTGCCAGCGGCCCGAGCTCCTACAATGAGCAGTTCTTC
CASGPSSYNEQFF
>TRBV5-4|TRBJ2-3|TRBD2|-
TGTGCCAGCAGCTTGTTCGGGGGGGGTACAGATACGCAGTATTTT
CASSLFGGGTDTQYF
>TRBV19|TRBJ1-1|-|-
TGTGCCAGTAGTGCAGCCTTGAACACTGAAGCTTTCTTT
CASSAALNTEAFF
>TRBV4-2|TRBJ1-1|-|-
TGTGCCAGCAGCCAAGATAGGTGGGCGAACACTGAAGCTTTCTTT
CASSQDRWANTEAFF
>TRBV27|TRBJ2-2|TRBD1|-
TGTGCCAGCAGGGGGTGGCGACAGGGTAGTGGCGGGGAGCTGTTTTTT
CASRGWRQGSGGELFF
>TRBV6-5|TRBJ1-1|-|once
TGTGCCAGCAGAGAACAGATGAACACTGAAGCTTTCTTT
CASREQMNTEAFF
>TRBV30|TRBJ2-7|TRBD1|-
TGTGCCGGAAAAGACAGGGGGCTCAACGAGCAGTACTTC
CAGKDRGLNEQYF
>TRBV9|TRBJ1-4|-|-
TGTGCCAGCAGCGTACCTGAAAAACTGTTTTTT
CASSVPEKLFF
>TRBV6-6|TRBJ2-7|TRBD2|-
TGTGCCAGCAGTTACTGGCCTAGCGGGAGGGGCGACGAGCAGTACTTC
CASSYWPSGRGDEQYF
>TRBV5-6|TRBJ2-1|TRBD2|-
TGTGCCAGCAGCCAGGGACTAGCGTTGGTGTATGAGCAGTTCTTC
CASSQGLALVYEQFF
>TRBV27|TRBJ1-2|TRBD1|-
TGTGCCAGCCGACAGGGGGCGAACTATGGCTACACCTTC
CASRQGANYGYTF
>TRBV27|TRBJ1-5|-|-
TGTGCCAGCAGCTTCACAGAAGGACAGCCCCAGCATTTT
CASSFTEGQPQHF
>TRBV7-9|TRBJ1-5|-|-
TGTGCCAGCAGTACTGGCAGGGTGGGTCAGCCCCAGCATTTT
CASSTGRVGQPQHF
>TRBV7-2|TRBJ2-7|-|-
TGTGCCAGCAGCGAGATAGCGGCATCCTACGAGCAGTACTTC
CASSEIAASYEQYF
>TRBV19|TRBJ2-7|-|once
TGTGCCAGTAGTACCTATAGCGCCTCCTACGAGCAGTACTTC
CASSTYSASYEQYF
>TRBV29-1|TRBJ1-2|-|-
TGCAGCGTGTCCCCGCAGGGGCAGTATGGCTACACCTTC
CSVSPQGQYGYTF
>TRBV12-1|TRBJ2-2|-|-
TGTGCCAGCAGCTTTGGGTGGGGTGACAGGGTAGACACCGGGGAGCTGTTTTTT
CASSFGWGDRVDTGELFF
>TRBV25-1|TRBJ2-7|-|-
TGTGCCAGCGGCAGAGGCTACGAGCAGTACTTC
CASGRGYEQYF
>TRBV19|TRBJ1-5|-|once
TGTGCCAGTAGGGGGTTTTGGACAGCTAATCAGCCCCAGCATTTT
CASRGFWTANQPQHF
>TRBV14|TRBJ2-3|TRBD2|-
TGTGCCAGCAGCCAGGTCAGCGGGAGGGAAGACACAGATACGCAGTATTTT
CASSQVSGREDTDTQYF
>TRBV29-1|TRBJ1-4|-|-
TGCAGCGCCGGGTGGTCTTCGGGGGAAAAACTGTTTTTT
CSAGWSSGEKLFF
>TRBV4-1|TRBJ1-1|-|few
TGCGCCAGCAGCCCGCGTGCGGGGAACACTGAAGCTTTCTTT
CASSPRAGNTEAFF
>TRBV7-9|TRBJ2-7|-|-
TGTGCCAGCAGGCCCGGGACTTCGACCTACGAGCAGTACTTC
CASRPGTSTYEQYF
>TRBV27|TRBJ2-7|TRBD1|-
TGTGCCAGCAGTTCCGGGACAGGCCCATACTACGAGCAGTACTTC
CASSSGTGPYYEQYF
>TRBV7-3|TRBJ2-5|-|-
TGTGCCAGCAGCCCTAGTCTGGGCATCTCCGGGGAGACCCAGTACTTC
CASSPSLGISGETQYF
>TRBV2|TRBJ2-6|-|-
TGTGCCAGCAGTGCAGTCTTTACGCCATCTGGGGCCAACGTCCTGACTTTC
CASSAVFTPSGANVLTF
>TRBV7-6|TRBJ2-3|TRBD2|-
TGTGCCAGCAGCCCCGGGACTAGCGGAAGCACAGATACGCAGTATTTT
CASSPGTSGSTDTQYF
>TRBV4-2|TRBJ2-5|TRBD1|once
TGTGCCAGCAGCCCCCCACAGGGGCCCACGCCCGAGACCCAGTACTTC
CASSPPQGPTPETQYF
>TRBV4-2|TRBJ1-5|-|-
TGTGCCAGCAGCCCGAGGGGGAGCAATCAGCCCCAGCATTTT
CASSPRGSNQPQHF
>TRBV27|TRBJ2-7|TRBD1|-
TGTGCCAGCAGTTTTAGGGGGACAGGGGACCGCGAGCAGTACTTC
CASSFRGTGDREQYF
>TRBV28|TRBJ1-1|-|-
TGTGCCAGCAGCAAAGACAGGAACACTGAAGCTTTCTTT
CASSKDRNTEAFF
>TRBV5-1|TRBJ2-1|TRBD2|-
TGCGCCAGCAGCTCGGAGACTAGCGGGAGGCAACCTTACAATGAGCAGTTCTTC
CASSSETSGRQPYNEQFF
>TRBV18|TRBJ2-7|TRBD2|-
TGTGCCAGCTCACCACCGGGACTAGCGGGTTCAGCCTACGAGCAGTACTTC
CASSPPGLAGSAYEQYF
>TRBV30|TRBJ1-2|TRBD1|-
TGTGCCTGGGATGTTTTCGGACAGGGCAACTATGGCTACACCTTC
CAWDVFGQGNYGYTF
>TRBV7-2|TRBJ1-1|-|-
TGTGCCAGCAGCTTATATAATCGGATAGCCGCGGAAGCTTTCTTT
CASSLYNRIAAEAFF
>TRBV27|TRBJ2-7|TRBD2|-
TGTGCCAGCAGAGTTTCGGGAGGGCTGTCCTACGAGCAGTACTTC
CASRVSGGLSYEQYF